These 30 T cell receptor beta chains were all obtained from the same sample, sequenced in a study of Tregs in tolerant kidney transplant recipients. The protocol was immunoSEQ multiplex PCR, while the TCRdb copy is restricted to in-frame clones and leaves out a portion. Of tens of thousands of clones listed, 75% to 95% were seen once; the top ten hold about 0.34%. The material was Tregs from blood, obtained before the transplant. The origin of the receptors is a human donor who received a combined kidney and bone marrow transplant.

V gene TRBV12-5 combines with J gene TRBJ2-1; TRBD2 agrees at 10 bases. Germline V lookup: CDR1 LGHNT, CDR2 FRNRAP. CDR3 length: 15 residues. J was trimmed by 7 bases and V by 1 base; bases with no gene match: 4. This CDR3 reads CASGLGASGSNEQFF. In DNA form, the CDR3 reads TGTGCTAGTGGTTTGGGGGCTAGCGGGAGTAATGAGCAGTTCTTC.

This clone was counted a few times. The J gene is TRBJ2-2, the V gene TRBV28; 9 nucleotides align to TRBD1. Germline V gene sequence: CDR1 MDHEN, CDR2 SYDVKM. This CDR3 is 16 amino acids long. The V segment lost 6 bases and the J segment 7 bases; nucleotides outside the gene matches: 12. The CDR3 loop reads CASRPGTGKRFGELFF. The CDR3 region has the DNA TGTGCCAGCAGGCCCGGGACAGGGAAAAGATTCGGGGAGCTGTTTTTT.

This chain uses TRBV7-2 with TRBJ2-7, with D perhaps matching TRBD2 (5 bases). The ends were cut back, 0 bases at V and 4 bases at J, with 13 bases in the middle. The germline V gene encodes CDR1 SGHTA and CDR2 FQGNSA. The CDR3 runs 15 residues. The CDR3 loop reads CASSLAAGEGYEQYF. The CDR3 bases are TGTGCCAGCAGCTTAGCTGCCGGTGAGGGTTACGAGCAGTACTTC.

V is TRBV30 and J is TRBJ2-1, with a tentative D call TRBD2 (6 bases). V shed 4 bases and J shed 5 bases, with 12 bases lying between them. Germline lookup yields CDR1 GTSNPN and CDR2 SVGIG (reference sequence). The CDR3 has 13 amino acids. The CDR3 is CAWNRGENNEQFF. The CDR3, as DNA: TGTGCCTGGAACCGCGGGGAGAACAATGAGCAGTTCTTC. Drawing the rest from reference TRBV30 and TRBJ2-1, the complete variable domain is SQTIHQWPATLVQPVGSPLSLECTVEGTSNPNLYWYRQAAGRGLQLLFYSVGIGQISSEVPQNLSASRPQDRQFILSSKKLLLSDSGFYLCAWNRGENNEQFFGPGTRLTVL.

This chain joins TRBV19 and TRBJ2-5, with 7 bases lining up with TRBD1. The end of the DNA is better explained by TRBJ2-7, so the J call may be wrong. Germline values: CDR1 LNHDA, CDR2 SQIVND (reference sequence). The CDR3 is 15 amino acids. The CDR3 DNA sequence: TGTGCCAGTAGTCTCTTCCGGGACAGAGCCTACGAGCAGTACTTC. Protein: CASSLFRDRAYEQYF.

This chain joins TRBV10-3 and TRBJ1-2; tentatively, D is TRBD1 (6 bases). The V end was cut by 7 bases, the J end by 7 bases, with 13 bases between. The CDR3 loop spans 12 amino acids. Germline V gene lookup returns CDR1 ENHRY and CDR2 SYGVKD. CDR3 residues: CAITTGSLGYTF. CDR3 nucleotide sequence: TGTGCCATCACCACAGGGTCTCTTGGCTACACCTTC.

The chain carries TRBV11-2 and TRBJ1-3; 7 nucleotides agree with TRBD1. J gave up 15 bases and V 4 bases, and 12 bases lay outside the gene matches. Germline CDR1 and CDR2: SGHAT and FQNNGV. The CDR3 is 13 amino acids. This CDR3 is CASSSGGGQTGYF. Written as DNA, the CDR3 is TGTGCCAGCAGCTCCGGCGGGGGACAGACTGGATATTTT.

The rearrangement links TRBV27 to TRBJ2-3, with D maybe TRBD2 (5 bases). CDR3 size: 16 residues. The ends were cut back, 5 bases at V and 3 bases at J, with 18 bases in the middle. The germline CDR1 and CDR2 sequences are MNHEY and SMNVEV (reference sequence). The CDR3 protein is CASSPNSNRGTDTQYF. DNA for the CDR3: TGTGCCAGCAGTCCGAACAGCAATCGAGGGACAGATACGCAGTATTTT.

Here the CDR3 reads CASSSPGGRNTIYF. The CDR3 region has the DNA TGTGCCAGCAGTTCTCCGGGAGGCAGAAACACCATATATTTT. The V call is TRBV6-5, the J call TRBJ1-3; D is undetermined. V gave up 4 bases and J gave up 5 bases, with 12 bases separating them. The CDR3 has 14 amino acids. The germline V gene has CDR1 MNHEY and CDR2 SVGAGI.

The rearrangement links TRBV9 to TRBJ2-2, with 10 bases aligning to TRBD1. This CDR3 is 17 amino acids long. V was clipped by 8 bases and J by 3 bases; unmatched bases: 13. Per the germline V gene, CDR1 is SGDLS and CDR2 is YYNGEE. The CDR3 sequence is CARRQGAMLIDTGELFF. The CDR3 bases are TGTGCCAGACGACAGGGGGCGATGTTGATTGACACCGGGGAGCTGTTTTTT.

The CDR3 sequence: CASSLALAGARFEQYF. CDR3 DNA: TGTGCCAGCAGCTTAGCCTTAGCGGGAGCCAGGTTCGAGCAGTACTTC. The V gene is TRBV11-2, the J gene TRBJ2-7; 9 bases match TRBD2. Unmatched junction bases numbered 10, after V lost 1 base and J lost 6 bases. This CDR3 is 16 amino acids long. The germline V gene encodes CDR1 SGHAT and CDR2 FQNNGV. The entire variable domain, with the rest obtained from reference TRBV11-2 and TRBJ2-7, is as follows: EAGVAQSPRYKIIEKRQSVAFWCNPISGHATLYWYQQILGQGPKLLIQFQNNGVVDDSQLPKDRFSAERLKGVDSTLKIQPAKLEDSAVYLCASSLALAGARFEQYFGPGTRLTVT.

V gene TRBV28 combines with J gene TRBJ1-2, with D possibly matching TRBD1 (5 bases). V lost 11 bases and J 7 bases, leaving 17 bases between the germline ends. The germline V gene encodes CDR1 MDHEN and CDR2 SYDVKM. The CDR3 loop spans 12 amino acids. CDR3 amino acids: CALWGRAGGYTF. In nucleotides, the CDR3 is TGTGCCCTCTGGGGGAGGGCAGGTGGCTACACCTTC.

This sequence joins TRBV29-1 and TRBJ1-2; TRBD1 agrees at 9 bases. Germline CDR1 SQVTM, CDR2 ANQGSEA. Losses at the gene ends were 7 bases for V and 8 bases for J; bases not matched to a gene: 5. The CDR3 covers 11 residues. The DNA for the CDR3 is TGCAGCGCCGATGGGACAGGGGGCTACACCTTC. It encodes CSADGTGGYTF.

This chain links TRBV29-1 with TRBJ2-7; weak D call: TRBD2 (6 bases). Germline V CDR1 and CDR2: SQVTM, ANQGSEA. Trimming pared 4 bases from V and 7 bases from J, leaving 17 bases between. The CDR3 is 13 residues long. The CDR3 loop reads CSVVIVLGREQYF. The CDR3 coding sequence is TGCAGCGTTGTGATTGTCCTGGGGAGGGAGCAGTACTTC.

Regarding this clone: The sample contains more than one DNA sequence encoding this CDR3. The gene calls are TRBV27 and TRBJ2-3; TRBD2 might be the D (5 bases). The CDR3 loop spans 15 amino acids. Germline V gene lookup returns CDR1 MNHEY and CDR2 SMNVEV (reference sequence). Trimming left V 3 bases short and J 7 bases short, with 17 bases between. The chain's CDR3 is CASSFGGRGENTQYF. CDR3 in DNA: TGTGCCAGCAGTTTCGGTGGGAGAGGTGAAAATACGCAGTATTTT.

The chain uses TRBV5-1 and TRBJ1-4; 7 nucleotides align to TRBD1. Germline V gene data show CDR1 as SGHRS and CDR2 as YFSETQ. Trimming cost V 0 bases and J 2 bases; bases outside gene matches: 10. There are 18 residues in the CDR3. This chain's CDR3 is CASSLDPTGLETNEKLFF. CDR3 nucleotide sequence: TGCGCCAGCAGCTTGGACCCGACAGGGTTGGAGACTAATGAAAAACTGTTTTTT.

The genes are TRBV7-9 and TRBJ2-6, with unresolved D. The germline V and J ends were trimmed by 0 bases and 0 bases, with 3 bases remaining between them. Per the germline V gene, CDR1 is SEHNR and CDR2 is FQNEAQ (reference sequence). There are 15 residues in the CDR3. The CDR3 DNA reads TGTGCCAGCAGCTTAGCGGGCTCTGGGGCCAACGTCCTGACTTTC. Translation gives CASSLAGSGANVLTF.

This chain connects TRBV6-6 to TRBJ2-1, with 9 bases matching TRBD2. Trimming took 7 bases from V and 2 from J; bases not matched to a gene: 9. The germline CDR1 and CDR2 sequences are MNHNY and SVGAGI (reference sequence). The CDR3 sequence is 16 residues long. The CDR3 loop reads CASTTLAGVTYNEQFF. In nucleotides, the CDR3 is TGTGCCAGCACAACCTTAGCGGGAGTAACCTACAATGAGCAGTTCTTC.

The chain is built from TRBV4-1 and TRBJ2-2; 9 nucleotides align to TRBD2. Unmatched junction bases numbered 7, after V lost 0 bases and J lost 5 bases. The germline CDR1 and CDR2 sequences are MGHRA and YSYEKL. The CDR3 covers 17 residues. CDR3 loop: CASSQDLEREATGELFF. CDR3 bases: TGCGCCAGCAGCCAAGATCTGGAGCGGGAGGCAACCGGGGAGCTGTTTTTT.

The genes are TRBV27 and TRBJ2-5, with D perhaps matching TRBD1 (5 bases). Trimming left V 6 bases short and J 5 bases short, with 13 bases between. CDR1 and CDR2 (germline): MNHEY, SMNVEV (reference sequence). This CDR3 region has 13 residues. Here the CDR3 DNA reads TGTGCCAGCAGCCTAAGGGGTCTGGAGACCCAGTACTTC. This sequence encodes CASSLRGLETQYF.

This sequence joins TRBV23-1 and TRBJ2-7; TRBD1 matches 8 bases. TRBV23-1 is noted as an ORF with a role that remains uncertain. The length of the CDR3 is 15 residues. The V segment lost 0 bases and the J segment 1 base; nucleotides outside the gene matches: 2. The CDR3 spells CASSQSNRGSYEQYF. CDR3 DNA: TGCGCCAGCAGTCAATCGAACAGGGGGTCCTACGAGCAGTACTTC.

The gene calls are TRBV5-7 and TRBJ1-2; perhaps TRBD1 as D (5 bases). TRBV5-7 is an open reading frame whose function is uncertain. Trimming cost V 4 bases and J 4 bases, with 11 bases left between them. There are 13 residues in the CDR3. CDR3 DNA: TGTGCCAGCAGCCGGGGGTTCGGCTATGGCTACACCTTC. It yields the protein CASSRGFGYGYTF.

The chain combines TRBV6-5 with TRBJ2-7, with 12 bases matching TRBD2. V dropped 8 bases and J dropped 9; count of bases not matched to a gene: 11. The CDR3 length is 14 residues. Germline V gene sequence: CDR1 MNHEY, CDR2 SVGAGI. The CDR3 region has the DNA TGTGCCAGCCAACGGACTAGCGGGATAGGAGGGCAGTACTTC. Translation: CASQRTSGIGGQYF.

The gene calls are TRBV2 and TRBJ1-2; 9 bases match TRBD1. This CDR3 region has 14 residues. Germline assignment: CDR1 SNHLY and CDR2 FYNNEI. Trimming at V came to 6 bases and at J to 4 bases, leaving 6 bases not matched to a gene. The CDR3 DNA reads TGTGCCAGCAGATCGGGACAGGGTGGCTATGGCTACACCTTC. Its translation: CASRSGQGGYGYTF.

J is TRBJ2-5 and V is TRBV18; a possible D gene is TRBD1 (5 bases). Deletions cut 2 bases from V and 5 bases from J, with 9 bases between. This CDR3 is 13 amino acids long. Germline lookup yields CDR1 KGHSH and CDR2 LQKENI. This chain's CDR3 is CASSPTTVETQYF. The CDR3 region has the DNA TGTGCCAGCTCACCAACGACAGTTGAGACCCAGTACTTC. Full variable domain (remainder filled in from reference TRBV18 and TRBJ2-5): NAGVMQNPRHLVRRRGQEARLRCSPMKGHSHVYWYRQLPEEGLKFMVYLQKENIIDESGMPKERFSAEFPKEGPSILRIQQVVRGDSAAYFCASSPTTVETQYFGPGTRLLVL.

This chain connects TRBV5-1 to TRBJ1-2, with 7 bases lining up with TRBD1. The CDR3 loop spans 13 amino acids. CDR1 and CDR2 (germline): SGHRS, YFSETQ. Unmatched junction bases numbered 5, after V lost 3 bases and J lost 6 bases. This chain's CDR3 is CASSSQGVNGYTF. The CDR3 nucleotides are TGCGCCAGCAGCTCCCAGGGGGTCAATGGCTACACCTTC.

CDR3 sequence: CSAPGQFF. CDR3 sequence (DNA): TGCAGTGCCCCGGGACAGTTCTTC. The chain has TRBV20-1 and TRBJ2-1; weak D call: TRBD2 (5 bases). Trimming removed 6 bases at V and 13 bases at J, with 7 bases between. CDR3 size: 8 residues. The germline V gene has CDR1 DFQATT and CDR2 SNEGSKA (reference sequence).

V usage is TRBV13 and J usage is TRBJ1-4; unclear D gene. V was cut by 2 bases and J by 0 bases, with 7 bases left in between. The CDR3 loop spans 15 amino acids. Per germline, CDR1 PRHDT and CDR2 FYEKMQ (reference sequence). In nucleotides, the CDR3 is TGTGCCAGCAGCTTATCGGGGTCAACTAATGAAAAACTGTTTTTT. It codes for CASSLSGSTNEKLFF.

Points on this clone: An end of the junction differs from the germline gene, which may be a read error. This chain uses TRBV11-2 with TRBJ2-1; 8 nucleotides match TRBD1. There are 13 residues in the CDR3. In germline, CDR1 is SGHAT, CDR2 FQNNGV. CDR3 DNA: TGTGCCAGCAGCGTTTCAGGGGGCGTTGAGCGGTTCTTC. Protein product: CASSVSGGVERFF.

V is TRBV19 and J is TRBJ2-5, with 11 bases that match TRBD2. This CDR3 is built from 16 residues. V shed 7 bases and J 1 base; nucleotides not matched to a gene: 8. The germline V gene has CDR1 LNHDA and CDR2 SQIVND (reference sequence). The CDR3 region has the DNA TGTGCCAGTAAAGGCGGGACTAGCGGATCCCAAGAGACCCAGTACTTC. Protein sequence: CASKGGTSGSQETQYF.